This record concerns one T cell receptor (beta chain) sequence. Its antigen is still unknown. The data derive from a study of cytomegalovirus exposure and HLA in healthy donors. Findings and limits, study-wide: In a later analysis, TCR beta V- and J-gene trimming showed a link to a missense DCLRE1C variant. The authors assumed roughly uniform sequencing depth across donors for presence/absence analyses.

With 1 base clipped from V and 7 bases from J, the junction kept 6 bases outside the gene matches. CDR3 length: 14 amino acids. Per the germline V gene, CDR1 is LNHDA and CDR2 is SQIVND (reference sequence). 13 Jbeta primers and 60 Vbeta primers were used for the PCR. Only in-frame clones appear in the TCRdb table, and some are missing; sequencing was by immunoSEQ multiplex PCR. Its listing shows 150,000 or so clones. Specimen: PBMCs. V and J are TRBV19 and TRBJ2-7, with TRBD1 matching 8 bases. The source is a woman aged 45 to 65 in good health and CMV-seronegative. DNA of the CDR3: TGTGCCAGTAGTATAGGACAGGGGAGAAGGGAGCAGTACTTC. Translating it yields CASSIGQGRREQYF.